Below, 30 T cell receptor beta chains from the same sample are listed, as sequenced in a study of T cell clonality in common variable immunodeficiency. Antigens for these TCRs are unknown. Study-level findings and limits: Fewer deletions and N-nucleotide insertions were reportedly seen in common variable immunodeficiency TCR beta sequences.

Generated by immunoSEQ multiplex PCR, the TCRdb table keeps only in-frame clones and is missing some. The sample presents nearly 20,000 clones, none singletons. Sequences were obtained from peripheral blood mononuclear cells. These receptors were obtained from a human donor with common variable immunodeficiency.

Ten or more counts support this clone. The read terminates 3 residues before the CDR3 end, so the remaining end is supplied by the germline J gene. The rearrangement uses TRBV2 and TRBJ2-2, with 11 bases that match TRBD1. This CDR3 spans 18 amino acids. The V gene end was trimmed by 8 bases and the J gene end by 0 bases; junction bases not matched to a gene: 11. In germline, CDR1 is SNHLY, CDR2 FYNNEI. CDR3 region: CASRGGTGGFANTGELFF. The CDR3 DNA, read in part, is TGTGCCAGCCGGGGCGGGACAGGGGGGTTCGCGAACACCGGGGAG.

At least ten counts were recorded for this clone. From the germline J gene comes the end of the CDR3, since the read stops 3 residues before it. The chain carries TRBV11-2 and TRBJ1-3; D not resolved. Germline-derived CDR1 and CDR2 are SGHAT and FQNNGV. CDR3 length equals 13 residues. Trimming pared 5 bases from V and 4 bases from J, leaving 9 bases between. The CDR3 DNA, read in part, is TGTGCCAGCAGCCTTTTGAGGGGAAACACC. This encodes CASSLLRGNT. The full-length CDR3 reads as CASSLLRGNTIYF. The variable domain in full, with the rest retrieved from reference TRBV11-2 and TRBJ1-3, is EAGVAQSPRYKIIEKRQSVAFWCNPISGHATLYWYQQILGQGPKLLIQFQNNGVVDDSQLPKDRFSAERLKGVDSTLKIQPAKLEDSAVYLCASSLLRGNTIYFGEGSWLTVV.

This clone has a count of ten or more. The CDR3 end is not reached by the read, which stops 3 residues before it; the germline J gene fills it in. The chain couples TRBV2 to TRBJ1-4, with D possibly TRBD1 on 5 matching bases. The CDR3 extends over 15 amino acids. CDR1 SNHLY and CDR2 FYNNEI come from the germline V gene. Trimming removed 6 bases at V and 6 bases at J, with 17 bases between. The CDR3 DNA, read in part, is TGTGCCAGCAGGCCGGTAGAGGGGCCTCATGAAAAA. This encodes CASRPVEGPHEK. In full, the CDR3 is CASRPVEGPHEKLFF. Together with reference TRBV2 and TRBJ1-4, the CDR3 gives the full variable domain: EPEVTQTPSHQVTQMGQEVILRCVPISNHLYFYWYRQILGQKVEFLVSFYNNEISEKSEIFDDQFSVERPDGSNFTLKIRSTKLEDSAMYFCASRPVEGPHEKLFFGSGTQLSVL.

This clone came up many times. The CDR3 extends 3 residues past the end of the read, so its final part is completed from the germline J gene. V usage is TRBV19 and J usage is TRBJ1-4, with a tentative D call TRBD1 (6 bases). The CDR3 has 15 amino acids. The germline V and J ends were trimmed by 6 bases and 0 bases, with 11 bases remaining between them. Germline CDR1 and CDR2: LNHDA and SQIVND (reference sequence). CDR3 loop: CASSPQGTTNEKLFF. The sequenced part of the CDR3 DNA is TGTGCCAGTAGCCCACAGGGAACAACTAATGAAAAA.

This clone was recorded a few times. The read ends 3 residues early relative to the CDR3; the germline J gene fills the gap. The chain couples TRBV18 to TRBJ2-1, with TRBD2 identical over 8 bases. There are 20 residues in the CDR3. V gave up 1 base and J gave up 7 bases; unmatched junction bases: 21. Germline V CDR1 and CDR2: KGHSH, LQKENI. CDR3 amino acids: CASSPLAGALSSGSENEQFF. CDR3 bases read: TGTGCCAGCTCACCACTCGCGGGGGCGCTATCCAGCGGGAGTGAGAATGAG.

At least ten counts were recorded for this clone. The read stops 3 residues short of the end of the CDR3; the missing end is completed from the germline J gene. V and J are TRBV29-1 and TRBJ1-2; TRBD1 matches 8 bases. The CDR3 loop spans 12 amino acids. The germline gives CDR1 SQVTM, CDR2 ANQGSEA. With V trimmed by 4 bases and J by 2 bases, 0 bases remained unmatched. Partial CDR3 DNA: TGCAGCGTTGGGGACAGGAACTATGGC. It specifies CSVGDRNYG. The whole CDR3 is CSVGDRNYGYTF. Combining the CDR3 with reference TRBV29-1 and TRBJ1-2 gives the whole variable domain SAVISQKPSRDICQRGTSLTIQCQVDSQVTMMFWYRQQPGQSLTLIATANQGSEATYESGFVIDKFPISRPNLTFSTLTVSNMSPEDSSIYLCSVGDRNYGYTFGSGTRLTVV.

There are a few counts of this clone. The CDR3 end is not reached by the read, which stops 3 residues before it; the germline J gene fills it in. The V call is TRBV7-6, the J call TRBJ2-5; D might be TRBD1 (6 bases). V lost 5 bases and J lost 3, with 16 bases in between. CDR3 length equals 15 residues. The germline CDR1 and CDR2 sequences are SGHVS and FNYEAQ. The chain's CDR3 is CASSQTSTGKETQYF. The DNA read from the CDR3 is TGTGCCAGCAGCCAGACTTCGACAGGAAAAGAGACC.

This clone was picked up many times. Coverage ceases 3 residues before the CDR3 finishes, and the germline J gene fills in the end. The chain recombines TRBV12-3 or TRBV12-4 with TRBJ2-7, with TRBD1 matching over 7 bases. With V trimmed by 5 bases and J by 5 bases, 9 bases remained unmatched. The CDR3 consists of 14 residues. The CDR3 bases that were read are TGTGCCAGCAGTATGACAGGGCGTCGGGACGAG. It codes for CASSMTGRRDE. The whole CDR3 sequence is CASSMTGRRDEQYF.

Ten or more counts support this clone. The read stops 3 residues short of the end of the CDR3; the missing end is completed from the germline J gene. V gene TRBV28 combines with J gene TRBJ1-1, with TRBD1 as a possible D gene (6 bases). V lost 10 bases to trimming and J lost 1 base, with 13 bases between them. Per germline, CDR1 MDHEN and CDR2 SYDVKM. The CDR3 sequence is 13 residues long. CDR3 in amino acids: CATHWTANTEAFF. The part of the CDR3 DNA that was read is TGTGCCACCCACTGGACAGCGAACACTGAA.

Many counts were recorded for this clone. The covered CDR3 bases are TGTGCCAGCATTCGGGACCTAGCGGGAGTTTCCGATACG. Residues: CASIRDLAGVSDT. The entire CDR3 is CASIRDLAGVSDTQYF. The V gene is TRBV6-2 or TRBV6-3, the J gene TRBJ2-3; 10 bases map to TRBD2. The CDR3 extends 3 residues past the end of the read, so its final part is completed from the germline J gene. This CDR3 is 16 amino acids long. Trimming removed 7 bases from V and 6 bases from J; junction bases left unmatched: 13. CDR1 is MNHEY, CDR2 SVGEGT, per germline.

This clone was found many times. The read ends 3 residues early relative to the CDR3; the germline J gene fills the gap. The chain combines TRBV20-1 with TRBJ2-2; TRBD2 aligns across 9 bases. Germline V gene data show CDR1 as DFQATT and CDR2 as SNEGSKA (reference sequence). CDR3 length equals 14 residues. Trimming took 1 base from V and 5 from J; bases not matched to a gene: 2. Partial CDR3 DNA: TGCAGTGCTAGAGGGCTAGCGGGGACCGGGGAG. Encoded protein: CSARGLAGTGE. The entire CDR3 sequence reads CSARGLAGTGELFF.

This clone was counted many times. The CDR3 sequence: CASSMRVTDTQYF. Incomplete CDR3 DNA: TGTGCCAGTAGTATGAGGGTAACAGATACG. The chain has TRBV19 and TRBJ2-3; possible D gene TRBD2, 5 bases. The sequenced fragment ends 3 residues before the CDR3 boundary, so the rest is inferred from the germline J gene. The CDR3 has 13 amino acids. V lost 3 bases and J 3 bases, leaving 7 bases between the germline ends. Per the germline V gene, CDR1 is LNHDA and CDR2 is SQIVND (reference sequence).

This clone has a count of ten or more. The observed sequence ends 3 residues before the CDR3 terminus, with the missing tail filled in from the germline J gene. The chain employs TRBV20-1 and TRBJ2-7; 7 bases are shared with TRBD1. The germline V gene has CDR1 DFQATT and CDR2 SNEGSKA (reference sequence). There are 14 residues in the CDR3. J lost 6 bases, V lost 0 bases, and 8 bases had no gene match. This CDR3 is CSARDVGQQAEQYF. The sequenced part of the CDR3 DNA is TGCAGTGCTAGAGATGTGGGACAGCAGGCCGAG.

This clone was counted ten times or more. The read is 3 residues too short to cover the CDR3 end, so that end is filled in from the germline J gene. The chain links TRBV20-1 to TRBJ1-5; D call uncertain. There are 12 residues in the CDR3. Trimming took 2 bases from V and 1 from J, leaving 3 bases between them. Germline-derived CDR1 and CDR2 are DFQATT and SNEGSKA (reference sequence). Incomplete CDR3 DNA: TGCAGTGCTAGACTAAGCAATCAGCCC. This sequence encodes CSARLSNQP. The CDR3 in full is CSARLSNQPQHF.

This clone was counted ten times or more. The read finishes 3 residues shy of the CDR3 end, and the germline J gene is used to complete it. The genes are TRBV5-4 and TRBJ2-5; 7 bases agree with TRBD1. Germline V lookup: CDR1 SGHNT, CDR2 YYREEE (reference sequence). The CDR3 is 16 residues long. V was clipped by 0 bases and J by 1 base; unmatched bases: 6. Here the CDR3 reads CASSLGTGGIQETQYF. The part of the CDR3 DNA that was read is TGTGCCAGCAGCTTGGGGACAGGTGGCATCCAAGAGACC.

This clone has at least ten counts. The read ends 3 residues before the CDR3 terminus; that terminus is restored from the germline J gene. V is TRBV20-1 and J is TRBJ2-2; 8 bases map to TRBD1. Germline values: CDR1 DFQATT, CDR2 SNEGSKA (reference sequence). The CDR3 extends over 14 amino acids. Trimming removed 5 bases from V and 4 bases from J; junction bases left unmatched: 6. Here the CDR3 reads CSAFRGPSTGELFF. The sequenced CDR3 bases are TGCAGTGCTTTCAGGGGGCCATCCACCGGGGAG.

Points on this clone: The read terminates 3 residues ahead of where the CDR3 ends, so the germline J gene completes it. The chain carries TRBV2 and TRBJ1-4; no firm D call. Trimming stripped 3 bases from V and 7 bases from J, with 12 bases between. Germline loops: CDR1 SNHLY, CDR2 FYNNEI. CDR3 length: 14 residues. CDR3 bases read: TGTGCCAGCAGTGAGCAGTGGCCTGGTGAAAAA. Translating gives CASSEQWPGEK. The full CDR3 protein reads CASSEQWPGEKLFF.

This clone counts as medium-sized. The DNA read from the CDR3 is TGCAGTGCTAATGAAGGGTTCGAGACC. It yields the protein CSANEGFET. The entire CDR3 is CSANEGFETQYF. This chain uses TRBV20-1 with TRBJ2-5; D gene unclear. The missing CDR3 end, 3 residues past where the read stops, is filled in from the germline J gene. Deletions cut 4 bases from V and 5 bases from J, with 11 bases between. CDR1 DFQATT and CDR2 SNEGSKA come from the germline V gene (reference sequence). This CDR3 has 12 amino acids.

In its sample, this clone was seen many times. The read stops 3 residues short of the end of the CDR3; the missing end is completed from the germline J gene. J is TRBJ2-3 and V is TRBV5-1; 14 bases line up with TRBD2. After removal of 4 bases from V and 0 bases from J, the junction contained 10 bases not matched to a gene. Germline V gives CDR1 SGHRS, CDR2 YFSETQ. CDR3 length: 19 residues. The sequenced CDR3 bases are TGCGCCAGCAGCCCGGGACTAGCGGGAGTATGGGGCAGCACAGATACG. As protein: CASSPGLAGVWGSTDT. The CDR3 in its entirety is CASSPGLAGVWGSTDTQYF.

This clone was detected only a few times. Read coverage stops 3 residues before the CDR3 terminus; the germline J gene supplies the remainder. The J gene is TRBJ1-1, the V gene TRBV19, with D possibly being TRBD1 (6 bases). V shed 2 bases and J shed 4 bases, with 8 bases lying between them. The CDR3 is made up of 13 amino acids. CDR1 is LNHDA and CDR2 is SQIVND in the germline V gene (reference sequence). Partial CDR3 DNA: TGTGCCAGTAGTATAAGCAGGGGCACTGAA. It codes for CASSISRGTE. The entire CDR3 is CASSISRGTEAFF.

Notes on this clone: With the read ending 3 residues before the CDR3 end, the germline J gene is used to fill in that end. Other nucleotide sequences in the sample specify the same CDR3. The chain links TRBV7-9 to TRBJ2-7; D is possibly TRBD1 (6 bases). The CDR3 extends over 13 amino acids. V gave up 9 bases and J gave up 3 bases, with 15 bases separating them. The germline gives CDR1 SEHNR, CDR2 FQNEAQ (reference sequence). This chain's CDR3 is CASSPRQDYEQYF. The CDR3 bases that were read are TGTGCCAGTAGCCCGCGACAGGACTACGAG.

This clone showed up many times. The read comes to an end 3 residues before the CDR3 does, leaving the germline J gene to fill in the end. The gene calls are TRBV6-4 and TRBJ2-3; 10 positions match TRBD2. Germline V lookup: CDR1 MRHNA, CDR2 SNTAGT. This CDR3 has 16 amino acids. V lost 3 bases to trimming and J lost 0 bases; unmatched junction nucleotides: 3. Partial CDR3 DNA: TGTGCCAGCAGTGATCTTAGCGGGGGGAGCACAGATACG. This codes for CASSDLSGGSTDT. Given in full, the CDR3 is CASSDLSGGSTDTQYF.

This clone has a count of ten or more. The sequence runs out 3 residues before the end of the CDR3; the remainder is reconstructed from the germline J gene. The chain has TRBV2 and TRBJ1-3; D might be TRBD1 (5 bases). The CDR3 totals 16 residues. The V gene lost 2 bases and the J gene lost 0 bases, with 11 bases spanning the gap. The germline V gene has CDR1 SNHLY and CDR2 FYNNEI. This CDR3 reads CASSERRGNSGNTIYF. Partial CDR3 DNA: TGTGCCAGCAGTGAACGGCGGGGGAACTCTGGAAACACC.

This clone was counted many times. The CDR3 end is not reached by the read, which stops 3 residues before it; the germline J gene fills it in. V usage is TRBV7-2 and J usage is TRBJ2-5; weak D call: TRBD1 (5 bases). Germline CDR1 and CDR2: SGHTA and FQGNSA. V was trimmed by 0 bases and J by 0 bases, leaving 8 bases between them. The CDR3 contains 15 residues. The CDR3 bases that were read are TGTGCCAGCAGCTTAGCTGGGGCGGACCAAGAGACC. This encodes CASSLAGADQET. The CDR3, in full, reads CASSLAGADQETQYF.

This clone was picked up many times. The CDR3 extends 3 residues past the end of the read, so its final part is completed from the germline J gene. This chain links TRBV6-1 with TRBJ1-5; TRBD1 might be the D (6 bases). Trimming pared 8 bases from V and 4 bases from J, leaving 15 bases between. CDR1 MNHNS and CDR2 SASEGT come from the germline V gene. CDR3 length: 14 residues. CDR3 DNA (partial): TGTGCCAGCCGTGGGCAGGGGAAAAATCAGCCC. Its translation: CASRGQGKNQP. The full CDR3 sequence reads CASRGQGKNQPQHF.

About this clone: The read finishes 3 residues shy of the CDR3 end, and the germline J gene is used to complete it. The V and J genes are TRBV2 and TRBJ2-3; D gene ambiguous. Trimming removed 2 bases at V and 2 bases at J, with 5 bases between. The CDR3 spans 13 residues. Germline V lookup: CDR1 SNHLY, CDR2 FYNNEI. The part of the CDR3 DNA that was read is TGTGCCAGCAGTGAACCCTTCACAGATACG. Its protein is CASSEPFTDT. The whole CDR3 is CASSEPFTDTQYF.

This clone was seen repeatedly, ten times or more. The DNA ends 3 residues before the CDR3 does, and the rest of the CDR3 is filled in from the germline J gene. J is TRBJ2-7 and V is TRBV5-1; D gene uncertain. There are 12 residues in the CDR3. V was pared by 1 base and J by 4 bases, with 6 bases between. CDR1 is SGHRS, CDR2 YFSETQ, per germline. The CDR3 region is CASSLTDYEQYF. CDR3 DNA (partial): TGCGCCAGCAGCTTGACAGATTACGAG.

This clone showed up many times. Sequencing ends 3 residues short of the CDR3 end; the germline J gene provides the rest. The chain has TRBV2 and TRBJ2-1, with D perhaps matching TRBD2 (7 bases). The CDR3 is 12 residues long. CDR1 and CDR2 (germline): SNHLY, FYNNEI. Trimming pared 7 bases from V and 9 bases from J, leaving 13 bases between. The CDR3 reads CASKREGVEQFF. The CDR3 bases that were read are TGTGCCAGCAAGAGGGAGGGGGTTGAG.

The sequenced part of the CDR3 DNA is TGTGCCAGCAGTGAAACAGGGGTGACTGAA. As protein: CASSETGVTE. In full, the CDR3 reads CASSETGVTEAFF. The V and J genes are TRBV6-1 and TRBJ1-1; 7 bases are a match to TRBD1. The read terminates 3 residues before the CDR3 end, so the remaining end is supplied by the germline J gene. With 2 bases clipped from V and 5 bases from J, the junction kept 2 bases outside the gene matches. The CDR3 extends over 13 amino acids. Germline V gene sequence: CDR1 MNHNS, CDR2 SASEGT.

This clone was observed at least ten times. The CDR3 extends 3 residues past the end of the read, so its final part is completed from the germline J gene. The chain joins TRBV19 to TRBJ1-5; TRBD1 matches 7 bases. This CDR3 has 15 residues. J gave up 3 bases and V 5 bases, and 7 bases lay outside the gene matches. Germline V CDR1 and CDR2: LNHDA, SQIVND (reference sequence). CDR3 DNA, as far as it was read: TGTGCCAGTAGTGATATCGACAGGGTCAATCAGCCC. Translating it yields CASSDIDRVNQP. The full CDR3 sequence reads CASSDIDRVNQPQHF.